The rows below give T cell receptor beta chains drawn from one sample of a study of cytomegalovirus exposure and HLA in healthy donors. The table came from immunoSEQ multiplex PCR; TCRdb's copy has only in-frame clones and leaves some out. The sample table includes 150,000 to 200,000 clones. The sample comprised PBMCs. Receptor source: a boy aged 5-17 years in good health and CMV-seronegative. The CDR3 runs from the conserved cysteine through the conserved F or W. The D gene is left open where the match is weak.

J: TRBJ1-5; D: TRBD1; V: TRBV6-5; DNA: TGTGCCAGCAGTTCCTCCGGGACAGGGGAACAGCCCCAGCATTTT; CDR3: CASSSSGTGEQPQHF
J: TRBJ2-3; D: NA; V: TRBV5-1; DNA: TGCGCCAGCAGCTGGGCGGGGGCCATCACAGATACGCAGTATTTT; CDR3: CASSWAGAITDTQYF
J: TRBJ1-6; D: NA; V: TRBV27; DNA: TGTGCCAGCAGTTTGTTACAAATCTATAATTCACCCCTCCACTTT; CDR3: CASSLLQIYNSPLHF
J: TRBJ2-1; D: NA; V: TRBV6-5; DNA: TGTGCCAGCAGTTACCTCGGGAGTTACAATGAGCAGTTCTTC; CDR3: CASSYLGSYNEQFF
J: TRBJ2-6; D: NA; V: TRBV9; DNA: TGTGCCAGCAGCGCCGGTACGGGGATCGCCTCTGGGGCCAACGTCCTGACTTTC; CDR3: CASSAGTGIASGANVLTF
J: TRBJ2-1; D: TRBD2; V: TRBV20-1; DNA: TGCAGCGGGGAGCGGGGCGTGGAGCAGTTCTTC; CDR3: CSGERGVEQFF
J: TRBJ2-7; D: NA; V: TRBV11-2; DNA: TGTGCCAGCAGCTTAGGGATTAGCGGAGGGAGCTCCTACGAGCAGTACTTC; CDR3: CASSLGISGGSSYEQYF
J: TRBJ2-7; D: NA; V: TRBV18; DNA: TGTGCCAGCTCACCGCGGGTCTACGAGCAGTACTTC; CDR3: CASSPRVYEQYF
J: TRBJ2-6; D: TRBD1; V: TRBV6-1; DNA: TGTGCCAGCTCCACAGGGGCCTCGGGGGCCAACGTCCTGACTTTC; CDR3: CASSTGASGANVLTF
J: TRBJ2-4; D: NA; V: TRBV5-4; DNA: TGTGCCAGCAGCTTCCGGGGTGGGGATTCCAAAAACATTCAGTACTTC; CDR3: CASSFRGGDSKNIQYF
J: TRBJ2-7; D: NA; V: TRBV4-1; DNA: TGCGCCAGCAGCCAAGAAACGGACAAGTACTACGAGCAGTACTTC; CDR3: CASSQETDKYYEQYF